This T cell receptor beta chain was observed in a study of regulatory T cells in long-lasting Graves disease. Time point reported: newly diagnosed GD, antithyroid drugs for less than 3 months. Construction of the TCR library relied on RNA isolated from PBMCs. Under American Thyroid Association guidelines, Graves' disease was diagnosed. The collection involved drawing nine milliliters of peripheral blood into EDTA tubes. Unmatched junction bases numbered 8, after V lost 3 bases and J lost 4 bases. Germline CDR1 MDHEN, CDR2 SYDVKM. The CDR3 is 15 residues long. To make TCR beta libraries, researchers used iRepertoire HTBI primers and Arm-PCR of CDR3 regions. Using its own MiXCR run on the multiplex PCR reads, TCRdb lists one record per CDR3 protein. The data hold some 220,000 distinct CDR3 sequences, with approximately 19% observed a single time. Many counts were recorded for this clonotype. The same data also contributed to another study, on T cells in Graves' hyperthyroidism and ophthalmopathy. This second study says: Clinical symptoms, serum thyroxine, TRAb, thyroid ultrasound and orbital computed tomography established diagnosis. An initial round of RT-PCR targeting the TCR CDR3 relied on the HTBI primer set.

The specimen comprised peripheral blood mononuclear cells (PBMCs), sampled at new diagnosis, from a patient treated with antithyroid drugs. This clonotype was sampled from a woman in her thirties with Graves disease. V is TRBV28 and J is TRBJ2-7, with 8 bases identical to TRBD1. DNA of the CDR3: TGTGCCAGCAGTTTGCGTCTGACAGGGGCTTACGAGCAGTACTTC. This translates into CASSLRLTGAYEQYF.